Listed here are 21 T cell receptor beta chains from one sample, sequenced in a study of Tregs in tolerant kidney transplant recipients. Clones were sequenced by immunoSEQ multiplex PCR, and TCRdb holds only the in-frame ones, with some missing. The profile shows about 100,000 clones, more than 85% of them singletons. The specimen comprised CD4+ T cells from blood, sampled before the transplant. Receptors were obtained from a human donor who received a combined kidney and bone marrow transplant.

This chain joins TRBV7-9 and TRBJ2-7, with 7 nucleotides matching TRBD1. From germline, CDR1 is SEHNR and CDR2 FQNEAQ (reference sequence). The CDR3 length is 14 residues. The trim removed 2 bases at V and 3 bases at J, leaving 4 bases unmatched. The DNA of the CDR3 is TGTGCCAGCAGCTTACGAAACAGGGGCTACGAGCAGTACTTC. This codes for CASSLRNRGYEQYF.

This chain joins TRBV6-5 and TRBJ2-1; 9 bases match TRBD2. V was clipped by 4 bases and J by 9 bases; unmatched bases: 13. The CDR3 consists of 16 residues. Per the germline V gene, CDR1 is MNHEY and CDR2 is SVGAGI. For the CDR3, the DNA is TGTGCCAGCAGTTCCGGTATAGCGGGGGTTGCTAGTGAGCAGTTCTTC. Translated: CASSSGIAGVASEQFF.

The table lists this clone with a count of one. V is TRBV6-1 and J is TRBJ1-1; possible D gene TRBD1, 5 bases. V was cut by 7 bases and J by 0 bases, with 9 bases left in between. The germline V gene encodes CDR1 MNHNS and CDR2 SASEGT. This CDR3 has 13 amino acids. The CDR3 region has the DNA TGTGCCAGCAAGACAGAAGTGAACACTGAAGCTTTCTTT. It encodes CASKTEVNTEAFF.

CDR3 bases: TGTGCCAGCAGCAAATTCGCAGAACCGAACACTGAAGCTTTCTTT. Translating gives CASSKFAEPNTEAFF. The chain couples TRBV21-1 to TRBJ1-1; whether TRBD1, the table's D call, matches the DNA was not checked. TRBV21-1 has pseudogene status. This CDR3 contains 15 residues.

J is TRBJ2-7 and V is TRBV11-1; TRBD1 aligns across 7 bases. Germline V gene sequence: CDR1 SGHAT, CDR2 FQDESV (reference sequence). This CDR3 comprises 13 residues. V trimming: 6 bases; J trimming: 1 base; junction bases outside the gene matches: 3. In nucleotides, the CDR3 is TGTGCCAGCAGTCGGGACAGTTCCTACGAGCAGTACTTC. Amino acid sequence: CASSRDSSYEQYF.

The genes are TRBV28 and TRBJ1-5; D may be TRBD1 (5 bases). Germline V gene lookup returns CDR1 MDHEN and CDR2 SYDVKM. This CDR3 is 14 amino acids long. V lost 6 bases and J lost 5, with 14 bases in between. The CDR3 bases are TGTGCCAGCAGCCCATGGGGGGGGGATCAGCCCCAGCATTTT. Amino acids: CASSPWGGDQPQHF.

Points on this clone: The sample carries other DNA sequences with the same CDR3. CDR3 loop: CASSLDGDSPLHF. In nucleotides, the CDR3 is TGTGCCAGCAGCTTGGACGGGGATTCACCCCTCCACTTT. The gene calls are TRBV5-4 and TRBJ1-6; D is unresolved. Germline CDR1 is SGHNT and CDR2 is YYREEE (reference sequence). The CDR3 sequence is 13 residues long. The V gene lost 0 bases and the J gene lost 8 bases, with 6 bases spanning the gap.

The rearrangement uses TRBV7-2 and TRBJ2-7; 9 bases align to TRBD1. The CDR3 has 15 amino acids. The J segment lost 4 bases and the V segment lost 4 bases, leaving 8 bases of the junction unmatched. Germline CDR1 is SGHTA and CDR2 is FQGNSA. CDR3 in DNA: TGTGCCAGCAGCTCTGCCGGGACAGGGTCGTACGAGCAGTACTTC. Translating gives CASSSAGTGSYEQYF.

There are a few counts of this clone. The chain recombines TRBV4-2 with TRBJ2-2; possibly TRBD2 for D (5 bases). The CDR3 runs 16 residues. Germline-derived CDR1 and CDR2 are LGHNA and YNFKEQ. V was shortened by 0 bases and J by 5 bases, with 13 bases between the two germline ends. This CDR3 is CASSQDLAGGTGELFF. The CDR3 nucleotides read TGTGCCAGCAGCCAAGATCTTGCGGGCGGTACCGGGGAGCTGTTTTTT.

V gene TRBV11-2 combines with J gene TRBJ1-1; TRBD1 might be the D (6 bases). Germline V lookup: CDR1 SGHAT, CDR2 FQNNGV. Trimming left V 5 bases short and J 5 bases short, with 12 bases between. The CDR3 is 13 amino acids. The CDR3 nucleotides read TGTGCCAGCAGCCGAACAGGGCCGACTGAAGCTTTCTTT. Amino acid sequence: CASSRTGPTEAFF.

The gene calls are TRBV18 and TRBJ1-1, with D unresolved. The CDR3 has 15 residues. Germline CDR1 is KGHSH and CDR2 is LQKENI. V was clipped by 0 bases and J by 0 bases, with 8 bases between them. The CDR3: CASSPPPGVNTEAFF. Here the CDR3 DNA reads TGTGCCAGCTCACCACCGCCAGGCGTGAACACTGAAGCTTTCTTT. The variable domain in full, completed from reference TRBV18 and TRBJ1-1, reads NAGVMQNPRHLVRRRGQEARLRCSPMKGHSHVYWYRQLPEEGLKFMVYLQKENIIDESGMPKERFSAEFPKEGPSILRIQQVVRGDSAAYFCASSPPPGVNTEAFFGQGTRLTVV.

This rearrangement joins TRBV18 to TRBJ2-7, with 7 bases that match TRBD2. The CDR3 runs 14 residues. Germline V gene data show CDR1 as KGHSH and CDR2 as LQKENI. The J segment lost 6 bases and the V segment lost 3 bases, leaving 8 bases of the junction unmatched. The CDR3 here is CASSPKTGEGEQYF. The CDR3 DNA follows: TGTGCCAGCTCACCCAAAACGGGGGAGGGCGAGCAGTACTTC. Looking up the rest from reference TRBV18 and TRBJ2-7 gives the full variable domain: NAGVMQNPRHLVRRRGQEARLRCSPMKGHSHVYWYRQLPEEGLKFMVYLQKENIIDESGMPKERFSAEFPKEGPSILRIQQVVRGDSAAYFCASSPKTGEGEQYFGPGTRLTVT.

This clone occurred once. The CDR3: CASSQDLNVAGKETQYF. Written as DNA, the CDR3 is TGCGCCAGCAGCCAAGATCTGAATGTGGCGGGGAAAGAGACCCAGTACTTC. The rearrangement links TRBV4-1 to TRBJ2-5, with a tentative D call TRBD2 (6 bases). Germline V CDR1 and CDR2: MGHRA, YSYEKL. The CDR3 covers 17 residues. Trimming shortened V by 0 bases and J by 3 bases, and 17 bases separated the two germline ends.

This sequence joins TRBV5-1 and TRBJ2-3, with 8 bases lining up with TRBD2. CDR1 is SGHRS and CDR2 is YFSETQ in the germline V gene. The trim removed 0 bases at V and 5 bases at J, leaving 8 bases unmatched. This CDR3 is 16 amino acids long. CDR3 region: CASSLERSGGIDTQYF. CDR3 DNA sequence: TGCGCCAGCAGCTTGGAAAGGAGCGGGGGAATAGATACGCAGTATTTT. Looking up the rest from reference TRBV5-1 and TRBJ2-3 gives the full variable domain: KAGVTQTPRYLIKTRGQQVTLSCSPISGHRSVSWYQQTPGQGLQFLFEYFSETQRNKGNFPGRFSGRQFSNSRSEMNVSTLELGDSALYLCASSLERSGGIDTQYFGPGTRLTVL.

The chain couples TRBV28 to TRBJ1-1; no clear D gene. CDR3 length: 14 residues. The germline V gene has CDR1 MDHEN and CDR2 SYDVKM. V was pared by 7 bases and J by 2 bases, with 14 bases between. The CDR3 DNA reads TGTGCCAGCACCCGCGACCCGACAAACACTGAAGCTTTCTTT. It translates to CASTRDPTNTEAFF.

This clone appeared once. The chain combines TRBV4-1 with TRBJ2-3; maybe TRBD1 (6 bases). Germline V gene sequence: CDR1 MGHRA, CDR2 YSYEKL. There are 17 residues in the CDR3. Trimming removed 3 bases from V and 4 bases from J, with 20 bases in between. The CDR3 sequence is CASSHQRGGASSDTQYF. The CDR3 coding sequence is TGCGCCAGCAGCCACCAACGAGGGGGAGCTTCCTCAGATACGCAGTATTTT.

The sample holds one count of this clone. This specimen includes other DNA sequences encoding the same CDR3. The chain joins TRBV7-9 to TRBJ1-2; D call uncertain. In germline, CDR1 is SEHNR, CDR2 FQNEAQ (reference sequence). Between the trimmed V and J ends, which lost 5 bases and 8 bases, there was a span of 15 bases. The CDR3 is 13 residues long. In DNA form, the CDR3 reads TGTGCCAGCAGCCCCCCGAGAGCGCAAGGCTACACCTTC. Residues: CASSPPRAQGYTF.

This clone has just one count. V gene TRBV9 combines with J gene TRBJ2-3; no reliable D call. V lost 4 bases and J lost 2, with 17 bases in between. Per the germline V gene, CDR1 is SGDLS and CDR2 is YYNGEE. CDR3 length: 16 amino acids. The CDR3 coding sequence is TGTGCCAGCAGCCCGAGGCTGAGCCGATACACAGATACGCAGTATTTT. Protein: CASSPRLSRYTDTQYF. Drawing the rest from reference TRBV9 and TRBJ2-3, the complete variable domain is DSGVTQTPKHLITATGQRVTLRCSPRSGDLSVYWYQQSLDQGLQFLIQYYNGEERAKGNILERFSAQQFPDLHSELNLSSLELGDSALYFCASSPRLSRYTDTQYFGPGTRLTVL.

V gene TRBV7-8 combines with J gene TRBJ2-2; D not resolved. V shed 2 bases and J shed 4 bases, with 17 bases lying between them. There are 17 residues in the CDR3. In germline, CDR1 is SGHVS, CDR2 FQNEAQ. CDR3 DNA: TGTGCCAGCAGCTTACCCCGGTACCGAAGTAGCACCGGGGAGCTGTTTTTT. It translates to CASSLPRYRSSTGELFF.

The rearrangement uses TRBV5-5 and TRBJ2-7, with a tentative D call TRBD2 (6 bases). CDR1 is SGHKS, CDR2 YYEKEE, per germline (reference sequence). The CDR3 has 14 residues. Trimming removed 4 bases at V and 4 bases at J, with 15 bases between. CDR3 bases: TGTGCCAGCAGCCTCCGGGGGTCACAATACGAGCAGTACTTC. Translated: CASSLRGSQYEQYF. The entire variable domain, with the rest obtained from reference TRBV5-5 and TRBJ2-7, is as follows: DAGVTQSPTHLIKTRGQQVTLRCSPISGHKSVSWYQQVLGQGPQFIFQYYEKEERGRGNFPDRFSARQFPNYSSELNVNALLLGDSALYLCASSLRGSQYEQYFGPGTRLTVT.

This sequence joins TRBV11-3 and TRBJ2-1; 7 positions match TRBD2. This CDR3 region has 14 residues. The germline CDR1 and CDR2 sequences are SGHNT and YENEEA. V was clipped by 2 bases and J by 8 bases; unmatched bases: 6. CDR3 nucleotides: TGTGCCAGCAGCTTATTGGCGGGAGTGGATGAGCAGTTCTTC. Protein sequence: CASSLLAGVDEQFF. Looking up the rest from reference TRBV11-3 and TRBJ2-1 gives the full variable domain: EAGVVQSPRYKIIEKKQPVAFWCNPISGHNTLYWYLQNLGQGPELLIRYENEEAVDDSQLPKDRFSAERLKGVDSTLKIQPAELGDSAVYLCASSLLAGVDEQFFGPGTRLTVL.